Detailed here is one T cell receptor (beta chain). Its antigen is not identified. The data originate from a study of cytomegalovirus exposure and HLA in healthy donors. Background on the study: Among roughly 180 million T cells, an earlier analysis found approximately 110 million unique TCR beta sequences. Genetic ancestry analysis placed around four fifths of the 400 or so donors that were genotyped in the Caucasian-associated cluster. General study findings and limits: Presence/absence analyses supposed approximately even sequencing depth among donors. TCR beta chains numbering about 160 were designated cytomegalovirus-associated.

Researchers ran the PCR with 60 Vbeta and 13 Jbeta primers. Here immunoSEQ multiplex PCR was the method, and the copy in TCRdb shows in-frame clones only, minus some. The sample lists around 100,000 clones; less than 80% were seen once. Sequences were obtained from PBMCs. The clonotype was recovered from a man aged 25 to 40 in good health and CMV-seropositive.

The CDR3 loop reads CASSRPRTAAEAFF. DNA for the CDR3: TGCGCCAGCAGCCGGCCGAGGACAGCGGCTGAAGCTTTCTTT. The rearrangement joins TRBV4-1 to TRBJ1-1; maybe TRBD1 (6 bases). The CDR3 spans 14 residues. The V and J ends lost 4 bases and 6 bases respectively, with 15 bases between them. Germline CDR1 MGHRA, CDR2 YSYEKL.